Here is one T cell receptor (beta chain) with its context. Other DNA sequences from this sample encode an identical CDR3 as well. The data were obtained in a study of blood T cell repertoires in COVID-19. J gave up 3 bases and V 4 bases, and 8 bases lay outside the gene matches. The germline V gene encodes CDR1 KGHDR and CDR2 SFDVKD. The CDR3 covers 18 residues. Assay: immunoSEQ multiplex PCR; the TCRdb copy retains only in-frame clones and omits some. This table has approximately 250,000 clones, around 85% appearing once. V gene TRBV24-1 combines with J gene TRBJ2-3, with 14 bases that match TRBD2. The material sequenced was peripheral blood. This TCR came from a man aged 45-65 years with COVID-19, enrolled during active disease. The CDR3 nucleotides are TGTGCCACCAGTGACCTCGGGACTAGCGGGGGTTCTACAGATACGCAGTATTTT. Translated, it gives CATSDLGTSGGSTDTQYF.